This T cell receptor beta chain was recovered during a study of T cells in localized non-small cell lung cancer. Broader study findings: Of the tissues analyzed, uninvolved adjacent lung showed maximal T cell clonality, greater than tumor. Only one tumor region was sequenced, so heterogeneity remains possible.

Profiling relied on immunoSEQ multiplex PCR, and the TCRdb table lists in-frame clones only, not all of them. The data hold approximately 2,000 clones, with 20% to 30% observed a single time. The CDR3 is 14 amino acids. V lost 5 bases, J lost 3 bases, and 5 bases stayed unmatched. Germline V CDR1 and CDR2: SGHNT, YENEEA. Worth noting for this clone: Its antigen is currently unknown.

The material was lung tumor tissue, obtained before any cancer treatment. The origin of this receptor is a female donor of 60 years or more with stage I lung adenocarcinoma. The chain recombines TRBV11-3 with TRBJ2-7; 9 bases agree with TRBD1. CDR3 coding DNA: TGTGCCAGCAGCCGGGACAGGGAAATCTACGAGCAGTACTTC. Translation gives CASSRDREIYEQYF. Drawing the rest from reference TRBV11-3 and TRBJ2-7, the complete variable domain is EAGVVQSPRYKIIEKKQPVAFWCNPISGHNTLYWYLQNLGQGPELLIRYENEEAVDDSQLPKDRFSAERLKGVDSTLKIQPAELGDSAVYLCASSRDREIYEQYFGPGTRLTVT.